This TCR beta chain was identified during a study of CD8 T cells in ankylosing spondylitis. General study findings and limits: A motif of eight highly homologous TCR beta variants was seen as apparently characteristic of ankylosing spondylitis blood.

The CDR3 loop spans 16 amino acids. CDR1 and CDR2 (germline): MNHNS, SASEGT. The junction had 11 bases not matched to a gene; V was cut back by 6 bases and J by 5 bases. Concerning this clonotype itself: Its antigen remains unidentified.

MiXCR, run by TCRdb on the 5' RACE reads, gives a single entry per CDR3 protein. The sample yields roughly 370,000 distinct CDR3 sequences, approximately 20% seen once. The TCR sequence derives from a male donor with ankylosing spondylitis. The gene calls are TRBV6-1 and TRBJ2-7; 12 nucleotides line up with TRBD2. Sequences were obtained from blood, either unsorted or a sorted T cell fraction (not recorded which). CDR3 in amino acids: CASRRTSGILGNEQYF. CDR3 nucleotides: TGTGCCAGCAGAAGGACTAGCGGGATCCTTGGCAACGAGCAGTACTTC.